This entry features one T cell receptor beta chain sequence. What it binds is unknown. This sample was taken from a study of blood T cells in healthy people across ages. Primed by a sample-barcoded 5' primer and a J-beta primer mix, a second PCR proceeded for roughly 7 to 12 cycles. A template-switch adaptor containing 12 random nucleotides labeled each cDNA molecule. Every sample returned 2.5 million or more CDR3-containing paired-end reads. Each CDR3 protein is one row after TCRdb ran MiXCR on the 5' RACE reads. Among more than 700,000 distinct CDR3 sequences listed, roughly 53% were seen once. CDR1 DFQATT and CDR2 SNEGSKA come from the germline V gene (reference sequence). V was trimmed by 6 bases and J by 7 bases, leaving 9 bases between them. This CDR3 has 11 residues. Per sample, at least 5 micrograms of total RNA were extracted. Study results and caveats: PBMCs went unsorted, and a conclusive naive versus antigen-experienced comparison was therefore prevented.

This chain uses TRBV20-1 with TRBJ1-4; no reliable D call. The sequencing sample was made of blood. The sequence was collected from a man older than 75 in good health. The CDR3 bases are TGCAGTGCACCTGTGGGTGAAAAACTGTTTTTT. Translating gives CSAPVGEKLFF.